This T cell receptor (beta chain) was identified during a study of T cell responses to AZD1222 COVID-19 vaccine. V trimming: 1 base; J trimming: 10 bases; junction bases outside the gene matches: 9. The CDR3 contains 15 residues. From germline, CDR1 is SEHNR and CDR2 FQNEAQ (reference sequence). The assay was immunoSEQ multiplex PCR, and TCRdb's table has in-frame clones only and misses some. In the table there are some 58,000 clones, 88% of which are singletons. The V call is TRBV7-9, the J call TRBJ2-1; the match to TRBD2 covers 8 bases. The TCR comes from an adult in good health. The input for sequencing was peripheral blood, taken on day 0 of AZD1222 vaccination. The CDR3 DNA reads as TGTGCCAGCAGCTTAGACGGGACTAGGGATGGGGAGCAGTTCTTC. Translation: CASSLDGTRDGEQFF.